These 11 T cell receptor beta chains came from one sample sequenced in a study of spatial heterogeneity in lung cancer. MiXCR, applied by TCRdb to the 5' RACE reads, yields one record per CDR3 protein. The sample has 95,000 to 130,000 distinct CDR3 sequences; more than 9% are singletons. Time point reported: blood at routine non-recurrence follow-up after resection. Unsorted whole RNA of tumor, nontumor lung or frozen PBMC was sequenced. Sequencing was performed on PBMCs, taken at follow-up. The receptors here all came from a male donor with early-stage non-small cell lung cancer.

This clonotype turned up a few times. The genes are TRBV2 and TRBJ2-3, with a tentative D call TRBD1 (5 bases). Per the germline V gene, CDR1 is SNHLY and CDR2 is FYNNEI. The ends were cut back, 4 bases at V and 1 base at J, with 9 bases in the middle. The CDR3 loop spans 14 amino acids. CDR3 in amino acids: CASSGPQGTDTQYF. CDR3 DNA sequence: TGTGCCAGCAGTGGACCACAGGGCACAGATACGCAGTATTTT.

In its sample, this clonotype was seen many times. This rearrangement joins TRBV12-3 or TRBV12-4 to TRBJ2-1; 8 positions agree with TRBD2. V was clipped by 3 bases and J by 2 bases; unmatched bases: 15. The CDR3 is 19 residues long. The CDR3 reads CASSFRGWLAGETYNEQFF. The CDR3 DNA sequence: TGTGCCAGCAGTTTTCGGGGTTGGCTAGCGGGCGAAACCTACAATGAGCAGTTCTTC.

Ten or more counts support this clonotype. The chain carries TRBV5-1 and TRBJ2-2; possibly TRBD1 for D (5 bases). Trimming removed 2 bases from V and 0 bases from J, with 17 bases in between. CDR1 SGHRS and CDR2 YFSETQ come from the germline V gene. The CDR3 sequence is 18 residues long. CDR3 residues: CASSFPTGSSANTGELFF. The CDR3 DNA sequence: TGCGCCAGCAGCTTCCCCACAGGATCTTCCGCGAACACCGGGGAGCTGTTTTTT.

This clonotype was seen more than once but under ten times. This rearrangement joins TRBV6-5 to TRBJ2-5; 7 nucleotides agree with TRBD2. The CDR3 sequence is 13 residues long. Germline CDR1 reads MNHEY; CDR2 reads SVGAGI. V was pared by 7 bases and J by 7 bases, with 9 bases of the junction left unmatched. The CDR3 spells CASTLSGGGTQYF. In DNA form, the CDR3 reads TGTGCCAGCACCCTCAGTGGGGGGGGGACCCAGTACTTC.

The rearrangement joins TRBV6-5 to TRBJ1-6; D is unresolved. The CDR3 loop spans 17 amino acids. CDR1 is MNHEY and CDR2 is SVGAGI in the germline V gene. Trimming left V 4 bases short and J 7 bases short, with 20 bases between. In nucleotides, the CDR3 is TGTGCCAGCAGTTCTAAACGAAGGTCGCTACTAAATTCACCCCTCCACTTT. It yields the protein CASSSKRRSLLNSPLHF.

The rearrangement links TRBV3-1 to TRBJ1-5; D not resolved. The CDR3 has 15 residues. Germline CDR1 reads LGHDT; CDR2 reads YNNKEL (reference sequence). The germline V and J ends were trimmed by 0 bases and 4 bases, with 10 bases remaining between them. CDR3 sequence (DNA): TGTGCCAGCAGCCAAGATGTAACAGAGAATCAGCCCCAGCATTTT. This encodes CASSQDVTENQPQHF.

The chain joins TRBV20-1 to TRBJ2-6, with a weak D call TRBD2 (5 bases). Trimming cost V 1 base and J 0 bases, with 13 bases left between them. The germline V gene encodes CDR1 DFQATT and CDR2 SNEGSKA (reference sequence). This CDR3 is 17 amino acids long. The CDR3 nucleotides read TGCAGTGCTAGAGTCGGACGGACTCCCTCTGGGGCCAACGTCCTGACTTTC. As protein: CSARVGRTPSGANVLTF.

The chain recombines TRBV5-1 with TRBJ1-5; maybe TRBD1 (5 bases). CDR1 and CDR2 from the germline V gene are SGHRS and YFSETQ. The V end was cut by 0 bases, the J end by 1 base, with 8 bases between. The CDR3 runs 15 residues. CDR3 in DNA: TGCGCCAGCAGCTTGGGCTCAGGGAGCAATCAGCCCCAGCATTTT. This encodes CASSLGSGSNQPQHF. The variable domain in full, completed from reference TRBV5-1 and TRBJ1-5, reads KAGVTQTPRYLIKTRGQQVTLSCSPISGHRSVSWYQQTPGQGLQFLFEYFSETQRNKGNFPGRFSGRQFSNSRSEMNVSTLELGDSALYLCASSLGSGSNQPQHFGDGTRLSIL.

This clonotype was recorded a few times. The chain has TRBV4-2 and TRBJ1-5; D is unresolved. V was pared by 0 bases and J by 4 bases, with 10 bases between. The CDR3 sequence is 15 residues long. Per germline, CDR1 LGHNA and CDR2 YNFKEQ. CDR3 in amino acids: CASSQERTGNQPQHF. In nucleotides, the CDR3 is TGTGCCAGCAGCCAAGAAAGGACGGGAAATCAGCCCCAGCATTTT.

This chain uses TRBV7-2 with TRBJ1-2, with 8 bases that match TRBD1. Germline V lookup: CDR1 SGHTA, CDR2 FQGNSA. V gave up 4 bases and J gave up 2 bases; unmatched junction bases: 6. This CDR3 is 15 amino acids long. CDR3 coding DNA: TGTGCCAGCAGCTCCCCGGACAGGGTCAACTATGGCTACACCTTC. It encodes CASSSPDRVNYGYTF.

This clonotype was observed a handful of times. The chain is built from TRBV27 and TRBJ1-1, with 7 nucleotides matching TRBD1. With V trimmed by 2 bases and J by 5 bases, 5 bases remained unmatched. From germline, CDR1 is MNHEY and CDR2 SMNVEV (reference sequence). The CDR3 runs 14 residues. CDR3 protein: CASSLGGRGTEAFF. CDR3 DNA: TGTGCCAGCAGTTTAGGTGGCAGGGGGACTGAAGCTTTCTTT.